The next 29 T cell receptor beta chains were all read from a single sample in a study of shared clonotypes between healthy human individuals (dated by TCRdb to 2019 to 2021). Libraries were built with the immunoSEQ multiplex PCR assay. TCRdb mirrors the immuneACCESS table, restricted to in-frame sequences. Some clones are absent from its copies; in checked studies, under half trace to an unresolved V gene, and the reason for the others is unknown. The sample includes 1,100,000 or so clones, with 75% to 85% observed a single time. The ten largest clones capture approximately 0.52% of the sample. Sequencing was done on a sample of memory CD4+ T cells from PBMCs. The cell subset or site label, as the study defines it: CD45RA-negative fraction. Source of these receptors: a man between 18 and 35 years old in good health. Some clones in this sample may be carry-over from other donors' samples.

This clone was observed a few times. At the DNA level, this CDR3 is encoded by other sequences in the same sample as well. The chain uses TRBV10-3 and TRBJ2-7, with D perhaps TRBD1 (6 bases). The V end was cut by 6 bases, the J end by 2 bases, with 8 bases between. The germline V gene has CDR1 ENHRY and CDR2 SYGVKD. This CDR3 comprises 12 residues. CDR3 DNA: TGTGCCATCAGGGACAGCCCCTACGAGCAGTACTTC. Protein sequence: CAIRDSPYEQYF.

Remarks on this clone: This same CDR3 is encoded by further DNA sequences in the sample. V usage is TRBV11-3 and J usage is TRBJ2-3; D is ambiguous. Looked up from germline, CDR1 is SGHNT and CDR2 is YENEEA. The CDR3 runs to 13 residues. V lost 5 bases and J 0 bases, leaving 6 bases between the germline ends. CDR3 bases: TGTGCCAGCAGCCTTGCTAGCACAGATACGCAGTATTTT. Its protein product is CASSLASTDTQYF. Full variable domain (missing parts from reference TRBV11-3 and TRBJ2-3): EAGVVQSPRYKIIEKKQPVAFWCNPISGHNTLYWYLQNLGQGPELLIRYENEEAVDDSQLPKDRFSAERLKGVDSTLKIQPAELGDSAVYLCASSLASTDTQYFGPGTRLTVL.

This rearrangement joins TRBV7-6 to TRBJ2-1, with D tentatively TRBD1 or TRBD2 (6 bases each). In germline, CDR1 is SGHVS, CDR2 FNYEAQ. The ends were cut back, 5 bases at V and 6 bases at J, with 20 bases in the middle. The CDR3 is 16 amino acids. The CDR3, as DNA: TGTGCCAGCAGCCCAGGTCCGGGGGCCCTTAGCAATGAGCAGTTCTTC. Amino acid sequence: CASSPGPGALSNEQFF.

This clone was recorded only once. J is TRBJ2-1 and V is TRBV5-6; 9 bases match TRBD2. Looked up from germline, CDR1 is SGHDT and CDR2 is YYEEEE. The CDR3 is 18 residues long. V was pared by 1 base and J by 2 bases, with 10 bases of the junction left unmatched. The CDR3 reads CASSLLASGNPAYNEQFF. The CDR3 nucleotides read TGTGCCAGCAGCTTGTTGGCTAGCGGGAACCCGGCCTACAATGAGCAGTTCTTC. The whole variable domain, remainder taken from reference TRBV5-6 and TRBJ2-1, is DAGVTQSPTHLIKTRGQQVTLRCSPKSGHDTVSWYQQALGQGPQFIFQYYEEEERQRGNFPDRFSGHQFPNYSSELNVNALLLGDSALYLCASSLLASGNPAYNEQFFGPGTRLTVL.

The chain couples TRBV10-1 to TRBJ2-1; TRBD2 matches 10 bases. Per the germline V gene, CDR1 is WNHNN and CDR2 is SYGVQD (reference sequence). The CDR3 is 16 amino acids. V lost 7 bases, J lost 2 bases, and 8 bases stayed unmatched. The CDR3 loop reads CASINRTSGTYNEQFF. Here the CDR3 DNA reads TGCGCCAGCATCAACCGGACTAGCGGTACCTACAATGAGCAGTTCTTC.

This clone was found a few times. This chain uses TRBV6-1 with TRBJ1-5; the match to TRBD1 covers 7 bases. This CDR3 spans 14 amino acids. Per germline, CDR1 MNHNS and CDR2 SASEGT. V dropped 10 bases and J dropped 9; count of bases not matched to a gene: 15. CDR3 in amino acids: CATRTGPSDGPQHF. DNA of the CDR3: TGTGCCACCAGGACAGGCCCCTCGGATGGGCCCCAGCATTTT.

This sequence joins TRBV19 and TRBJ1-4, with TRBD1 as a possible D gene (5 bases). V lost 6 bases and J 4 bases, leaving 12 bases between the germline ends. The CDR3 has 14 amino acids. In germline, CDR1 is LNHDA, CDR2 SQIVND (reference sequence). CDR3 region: CASRAGTFNEKLFF. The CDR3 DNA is TGTGCCAGTAGGGCCGGGACGTTTAATGAAAAACTGTTTTTT.

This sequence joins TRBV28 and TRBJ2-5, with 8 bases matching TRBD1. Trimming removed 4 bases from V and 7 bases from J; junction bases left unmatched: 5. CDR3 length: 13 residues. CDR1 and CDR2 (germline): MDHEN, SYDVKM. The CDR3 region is CASSWTGSGTQYF. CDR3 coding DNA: TGTGCCAGCAGTTGGACAGGGAGTGGGACCCAGTACTTC.

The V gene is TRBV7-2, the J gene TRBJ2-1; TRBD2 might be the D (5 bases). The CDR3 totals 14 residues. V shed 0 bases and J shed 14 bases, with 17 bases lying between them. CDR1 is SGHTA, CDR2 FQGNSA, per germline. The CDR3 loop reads CASSLAQATGVEFF. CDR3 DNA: TGTGCCAGCAGCTTAGCGCAGGCGACCGGGGTGGAGTTCTTC.

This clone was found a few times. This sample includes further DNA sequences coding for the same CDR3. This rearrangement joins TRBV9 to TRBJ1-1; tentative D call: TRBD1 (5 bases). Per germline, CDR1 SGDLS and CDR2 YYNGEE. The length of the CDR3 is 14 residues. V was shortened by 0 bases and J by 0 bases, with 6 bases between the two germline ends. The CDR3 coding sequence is TGTGCCAGCAGCGTAGCAGGGATGAACACTGAAGCTTTCTTT. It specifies CASSVAGMNTEAFF.

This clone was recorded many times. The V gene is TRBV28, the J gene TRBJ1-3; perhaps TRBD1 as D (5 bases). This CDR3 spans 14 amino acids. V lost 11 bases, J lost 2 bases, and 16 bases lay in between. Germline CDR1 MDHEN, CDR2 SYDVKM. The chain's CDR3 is CAGRGAGPGNTIYF. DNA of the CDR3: TGTGCCGGAAGGGGTGCAGGGCCTGGAAACACCATATATTTT.

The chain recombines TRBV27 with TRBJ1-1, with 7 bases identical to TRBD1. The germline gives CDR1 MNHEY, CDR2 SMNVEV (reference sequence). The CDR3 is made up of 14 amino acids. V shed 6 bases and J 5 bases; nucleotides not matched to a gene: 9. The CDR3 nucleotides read TGTGCCAGCAGGTTCACAGGGGCCAAGACTGAAGCTTTCTTT. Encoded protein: CASRFTGAKTEAFF.

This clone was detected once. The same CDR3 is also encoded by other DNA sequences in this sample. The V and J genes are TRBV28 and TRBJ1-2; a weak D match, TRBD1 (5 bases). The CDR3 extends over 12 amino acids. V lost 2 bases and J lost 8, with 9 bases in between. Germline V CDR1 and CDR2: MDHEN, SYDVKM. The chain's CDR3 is CASSLAGKGYTF. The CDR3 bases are TGTGCCAGCAGTTTAGCAGGGAAAGGCTACACCTTC.

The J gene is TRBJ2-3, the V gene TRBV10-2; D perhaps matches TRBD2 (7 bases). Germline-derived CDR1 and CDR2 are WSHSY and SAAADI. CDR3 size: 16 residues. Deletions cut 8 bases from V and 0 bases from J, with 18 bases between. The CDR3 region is CASEGGAGASTDTQYF. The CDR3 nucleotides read TGCGCCAGCGAGGGGGGGGCAGGGGCTAGCACAGATACGCAGTATTTT.

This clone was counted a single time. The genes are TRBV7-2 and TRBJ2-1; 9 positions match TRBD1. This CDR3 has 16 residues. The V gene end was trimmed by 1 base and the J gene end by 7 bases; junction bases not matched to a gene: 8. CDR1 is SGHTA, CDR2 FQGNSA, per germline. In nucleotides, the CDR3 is TGTGCCAGCAGCTTAGGTGGACAGGGGCCCCTGAATGAGCAGTTCTTC. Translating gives CASSLGGQGPLNEQFF.

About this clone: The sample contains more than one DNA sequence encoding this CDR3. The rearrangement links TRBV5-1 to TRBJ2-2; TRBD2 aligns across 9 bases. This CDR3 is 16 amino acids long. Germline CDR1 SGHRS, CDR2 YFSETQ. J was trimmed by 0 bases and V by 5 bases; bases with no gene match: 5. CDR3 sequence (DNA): TGCGCCAGCAGTTCAATAGCGGGAGCGAACACCGGGGAGCTGTTTTTT. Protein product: CASSSIAGANTGELFF.

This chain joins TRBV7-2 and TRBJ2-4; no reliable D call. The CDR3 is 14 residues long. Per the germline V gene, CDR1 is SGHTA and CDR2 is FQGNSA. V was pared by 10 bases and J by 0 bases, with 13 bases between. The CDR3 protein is CAIPLGVAKNIQYF. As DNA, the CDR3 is TGTGCCATCCCTCTTGGGGTAGCCAAAAACATTCAGTACTTC.

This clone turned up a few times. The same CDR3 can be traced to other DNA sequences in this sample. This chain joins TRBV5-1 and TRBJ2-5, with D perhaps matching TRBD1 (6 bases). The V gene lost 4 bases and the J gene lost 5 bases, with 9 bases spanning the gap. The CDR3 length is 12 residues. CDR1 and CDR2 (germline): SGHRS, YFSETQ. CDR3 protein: CASSPQGETQYF. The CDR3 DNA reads TGCGCCAGCAGCCCTCAGGGGGAGACCCAGTACTTC.

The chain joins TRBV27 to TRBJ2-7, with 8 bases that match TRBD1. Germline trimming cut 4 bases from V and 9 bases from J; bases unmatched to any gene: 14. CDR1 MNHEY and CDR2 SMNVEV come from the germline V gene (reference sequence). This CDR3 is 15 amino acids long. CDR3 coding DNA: TGTGCCAGCAGTTCCCGACAGGGGACCCCTCAAGGGCAGTACTTC. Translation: CASSSRQGTPQGQYF.

The CDR3 coding sequence is TGTGCCTGGAGTGTACAGACTGGAAACACCATATATTTT. Amino acid sequence: CAWSVQTGNTIYF. V usage is TRBV30 and J usage is TRBJ1-3; the D is unclear. The CDR3 has 13 residues. Deletions cut 0 bases from V and 2 bases from J, with 5 bases between. CDR1 and CDR2 (germline): GTSNPN, SVGIG (reference sequence).

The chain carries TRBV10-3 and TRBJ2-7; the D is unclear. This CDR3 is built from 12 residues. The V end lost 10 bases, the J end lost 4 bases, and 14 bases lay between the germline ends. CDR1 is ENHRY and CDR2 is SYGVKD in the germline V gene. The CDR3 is CATSSLQYEQYF. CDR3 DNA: TGTGCCACCAGCTCCCTCCAATACGAGCAGTACTTC.

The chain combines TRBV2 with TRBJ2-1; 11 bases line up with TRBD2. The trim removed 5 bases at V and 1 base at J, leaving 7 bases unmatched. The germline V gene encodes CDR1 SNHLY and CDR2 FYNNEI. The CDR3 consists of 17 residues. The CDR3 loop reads CASSSGTSGSSYNEQFF. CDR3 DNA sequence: TGTGCCAGCAGTAGCGGCACTAGCGGGAGTTCCTACAATGAGCAGTTCTTC.

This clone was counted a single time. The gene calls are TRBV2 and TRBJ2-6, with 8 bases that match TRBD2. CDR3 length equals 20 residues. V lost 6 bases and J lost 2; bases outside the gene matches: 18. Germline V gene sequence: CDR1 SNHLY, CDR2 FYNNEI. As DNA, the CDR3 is TGTGCCAGCAGGGCCGCTAGGGGACGGGAGGGGACCACTGGGGCCAACGTCCTGACTTTC. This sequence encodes CASRAARGREGTTGANVLTF.

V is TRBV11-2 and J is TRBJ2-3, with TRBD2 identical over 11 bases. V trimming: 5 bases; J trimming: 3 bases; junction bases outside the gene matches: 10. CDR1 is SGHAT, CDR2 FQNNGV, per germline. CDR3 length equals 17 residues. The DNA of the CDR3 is TGTGCCAGCAGCCCCCGTTTAGCGGGAGGGCCGACAGATACGCAGTATTTT. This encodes CASSPRLAGGPTDTQYF.

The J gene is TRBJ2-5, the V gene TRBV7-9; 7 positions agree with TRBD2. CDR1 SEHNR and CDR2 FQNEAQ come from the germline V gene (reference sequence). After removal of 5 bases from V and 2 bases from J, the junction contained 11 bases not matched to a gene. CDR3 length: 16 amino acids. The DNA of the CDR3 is TGTGCCAGCAGCCTCCTTGGCGGGGGAACACAAGAGACCCAGTACTTC. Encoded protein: CASSLLGGGTQETQYF. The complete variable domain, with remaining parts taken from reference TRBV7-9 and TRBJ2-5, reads DTGVSQNPRHKITKRGQNVTFRCDPISEHNRLYWYRQTLGQGPEFLTYFQNEAQLEKSRLLSDRFSAERPKGSFSTLEIQRTEQGDSAMYLCASSLLGGGTQETQYFGPGTRLLVL.

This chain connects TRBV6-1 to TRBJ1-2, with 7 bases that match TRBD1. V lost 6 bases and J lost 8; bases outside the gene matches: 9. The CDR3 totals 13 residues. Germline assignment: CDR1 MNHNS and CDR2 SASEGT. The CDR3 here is CASRVTGARGYTF. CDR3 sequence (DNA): TGTGCCAGCAGAGTAACAGGGGCGCGGGGCTACACCTTC.

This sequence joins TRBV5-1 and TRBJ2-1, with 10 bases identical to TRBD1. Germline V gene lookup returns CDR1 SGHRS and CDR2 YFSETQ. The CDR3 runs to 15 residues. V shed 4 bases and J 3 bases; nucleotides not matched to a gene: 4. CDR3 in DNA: TGCGCCAGCAGCACGGGACAGGGGCTCTACAATGAGCAGTTCTTC. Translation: CASSTGQGLYNEQFF.

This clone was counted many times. The CDR3: CASSSPWLFSATPVDTQYF. DNA for the CDR3: TGTGCCAGCAGTTCCCCCTGGTTGTTCTCGGCCACCCCGGTAGATACGCAGTATTTT. The rearrangement links TRBV28 to TRBJ2-3; D call uncertain. The germline V gene has CDR1 MDHEN and CDR2 SYDVKM. The CDR3 length is 19 residues. The V end was cut by 4 bases, the J end by 5 bases, with 28 bases between.

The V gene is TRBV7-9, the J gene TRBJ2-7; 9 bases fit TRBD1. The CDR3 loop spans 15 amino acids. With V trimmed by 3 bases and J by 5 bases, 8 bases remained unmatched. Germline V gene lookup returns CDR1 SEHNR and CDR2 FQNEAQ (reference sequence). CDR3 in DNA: TGTGCCAGCAGCTTTTCGGACAGGGGTACTAACGAGCAGTACTTC. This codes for CASSFSDRGTNEQYF.